The clone carrying this TCR beta chain showed up just a few times. Repertoires were generated with immunoSEQ multiplex PCR, while TCRdb's copy carries only in-frame clones and drops some. The data show a few hundred thousand clones, 80% to 85% seen once. The sample is drawn from a study of blood T cell repertoires in COVID-19. Recovery among Cohort 3 donors was established by two negative PCRs, clearance, or symptom resolution. Germline trimming cut 3 bases from V and 2 bases from J; bases unmatched to any gene: 4. The germline V gene encodes CDR1 MDHEN and CDR2 SYDVKM. CDR3 size: 16 residues. The chain couples TRBV28 to TRBJ1-5, with 10 bases matching TRBD1. The TCR sequence derives from a man in his forties or fifties who had recovered from COVID-19. The sequenced sample consisted of PBMCs or T cells enriched from blood (not recorded which). CDR3 sequence reads: CASSFDRGLGNQPQHF. The CDR3 DNA sequence: TGTGCCAGCAGTTTCGACAGGGGGCTTGGCAATCAGCCCCAGCATTTT.